The rows below give T cell receptor beta chains drawn from one sample of a study of cytomegalovirus exposure and HLA in healthy donors. Produced via immunoSEQ multiplex PCR; TCRdb's table is partial and in-frame only. The sample consists of some 190,000 clones, 70% to 75% of them appearing once. Sequencing input: PBMCs. These TCRs come from a woman in her 30s in good health and CMV-seropositive. Both conserved end residues are part of each CDR3. The D gene is left open where the match is weak. Only part of the rows carry a size: once, few, many, or a class if the clone is expanded.

cdr3_nt cdr3_aa v_call cdr3_length clone_size d_call j_call
TGTGCCAGCACCTACCCAGGGGGTTTCGATCAGCCCCAGCATTTT CASTYPGGFDQPQHF TRBV6-5 15 - TRBD1 TRBJ1-5
TGTGCCAGTAGTACCATGGGACAGGGGAATCAGCCCCAGCATTTT CASSTMGQGNQPQHF TRBV19 15 few TRBD1 TRBJ1-5
TGTGCCAGCAGCGGACTAGCGGGGTCCTACGAGCAGTACTTC CASSGLAGSYEQYF TRBV27 14 - TRBD2 TRBJ2-7
TGTGCCAGCCTATCTAGCGGGGCCTACGAGCAGTACTTC CASLSSGAYEQYF TRBV6-5 13 - TRBD2 TRBJ2-7
TGTGCCAGCAGCAATCGGACCGGGGGGACCGGGGAGCTGTTTTTT CASSNRTGGTGELFF TRBV9 15 - TRBD2 TRBJ2-2
TGCGCCAGCAGCCAAGCTAGGGTGGGGGGCTACGAGCAGTACTTC CASSQARVGGYEQYF TRBV4-1 15 - - TRBJ2-7
TGTGCCAGTAGTATCGGAGGGCTCTCAGCTTTCTTT CASSIGGLSAFF TRBV19 12 few - TRBJ1-1
TGTGCCAGCAGCTTGAGACCAGGGCAAGAGACCCAGTACTTC CASSLRPGQETQYF TRBV7-2 14 - - TRBJ2-5
TGTGCCAGCAGTTTTGTACAGGGAAGCCCTTCACCCCTCCACTTT CASSFVQGSPSPLHF TRBV28 15 - - TRBJ1-6
TGTGCCAGCAGGAGGACGGGGAGCTCCTACGAGCAGTACTTC CASRRTGSSYEQYF TRBV6-5 14 - - TRBJ2-7
TGTGCCAGCAGCCCCCCCCGGGGGATGACGAACACCGGGGAGCTGTTTTTT CASSPPRGMTNTGELFF TRBV7-9 17 - - TRBJ2-2
TGTGCCAGCAGTCCCGCGGGACTAGCGGGCTACGAGCAGTACTTC CASSPAGLAGYEQYF TRBV6-1 15 few TRBD2 TRBJ2-7
TGCGCCAGCAGCTACCAGGGGGTTGATAATTCACCCCTCCACTTT CASSYQGVDNSPLHF TRBV5-1 15 - TRBD1 TRBJ1-6
TGTGCCAGCTCAGAGGCCCGTACTAACTATGGCTACACCTTC CASSEARTNYGYTF TRBV18 14 few - TRBJ1-2
TGTGCCAGCAGCCATATCCCGGGACAGGGTAGCAACGAGCAGTACTTC CASSHIPGQGSNEQYF TRBV14 16 - TRBD1 TRBJ2-7
TGTGCCAGCAGCCCCTCGACAGGGACCCTTTACAATGAGCAGTTCTTC CASSPSTGTLYNEQFF TRBV7-9 16 - TRBD1 TRBJ2-1
TGTGCCAGTAGCGGGGTCAGCACCGGGGAGCTGTTTTTT CASSGVSTGELFF TRBV19 13 once - TRBJ2-2
TGCGCCAGCAGCCCCTCACAGGGCGAGCGGAACTATGGCTACACCTTC CASSPSQGERNYGYTF TRBV4-1 16 - - TRBJ1-2
TGTGCCAGCAGCCCTTCGGGGTCCTACGAGCAGTACTTC CASSPSGSYEQYF TRBV7-9 13 - - TRBJ2-7
TGCACCCGCCTTAGGGACAGGGGTCGGGAGCAGTACTTC CTRLRDRGREQYF TRBV29-1 13 - TRBD1 TRBJ2-7
TGTGCCAGCAGTTTATTCGCGGGAGGCACCGGGGAGCTGTTTTTT CASSLFAGGTGELFF TRBV28 15 few TRBD2 TRBJ2-2
TGTGCCACCAGCCGAACAGGAATGAACACTGAAGCTTTCTTT CATSRTGMNTEAFF TRBV15 14 - - TRBJ1-1
TGCGCCAGCAGGCGAACCTACAGGGTAGCGCCAGCTTTCTTT CASRRTYRVAPAFF TRBV5-1 14 - - TRBJ1-1
TGTGCCAGCAGCTCCCGGGGAGGGAGCTCCTACAATGAGCAGTTCTTC CASSSRGGSSYNEQFF TRBV11-2 16 once TRBD2 TRBJ2-1
TGTGCCAGCAGCTTCGACAGGGGGCTTACCTACGAGCAGTACTTC CASSFDRGLTYEQYF TRBV28 15 - TRBD1 TRBJ2-7
TGTGCCAGAAGCTCGACAGGGGCCGCGTATGGCTACACCTTC CARSSTGAAYGYTF TRBV7-5 14 - - TRBJ1-2
TGTGCCAGCAGAAGGACTAGCGGGATCTCGGATGAGCAGTTCTTC CASRRTSGISDEQFF TRBV27 15 - TRBD2 TRBJ2-1
TGTGCCAGCAGCCAGCCGGGACAGGGGATGAGCTCCTATAATTCACCCCTCCACTTT CASSQPGQGMSSYNSPLHF TRBV5-8 19 - TRBD1 TRBJ1-6
TGTGCCAGCAGCCTTAGGAGCAGGGCCAACGTCCTGACTTTC CASSLRSRANVLTF TRBV7-2 14 - - TRBJ2-6
TGTGCCAGCAGCTTGGGTGACAGGGGGCGCGGTTATGAGCAGTTCTTC CASSLGDRGRGYEQFF TRBV5-6 16 - TRBD1 TRBJ2-1
TGTGCCAGCAGTTCAGGCAACGTTCGGAGGAATGAGCAGTTCTTC CASSSGNVRRNEQFF TRBV7-9 15 - - TRBJ2-1
TGTGCCAGTAGTATAAGGGCATGGGGGGGCACTGAAGCTTTCTTT CASSIRAWGGTEAFF TRBV19 15 few - TRBJ1-1
TGCGCCAGCAGCTTGTTCCCGGGAGGGGGGGGGAACCAAGAGACCCAGTACTTC CASSLFPGGGGNQETQYF TRBV5-1 18 - TRBD2 TRBJ2-5
TGTGCCAGCAGTTCCTTCCAGACAGGGGGCAATCAGCCCCAGCATTTT CASSSFQTGGNQPQHF TRBV6-5 16 once TRBD1 TRBJ1-5
TGTGCCAGCAGTTTACAGCGCCCCGGCTATGGCTACACCTTC CASSLQRPGYGYTF TRBV27 14 once - TRBJ1-2
TGTGCCAGCATTCGCCTAGCGGGAGGAAATGAGCAGTTCTTC CASIRLAGGNEQFF TRBV2 14 - TRBD2 TRBJ2-1
TGTGCCAGCCGCGTGGGACAGTCGAACACTGAAGCTTTCTTT CASRVGQSNTEAFF TRBV28 14 - TRBD1 TRBJ1-1
TGTGCCAGCAGCTTAGACGTCCGAGGGGGCTCTGGCTACACCTTC CASSLDVRGGSGYTF TRBV7-9 15 - TRBD1 TRBJ1-2
TGCGCCAGCAGACGTGGGACAGACCCACCCTACTTC CASRRGTDPPYF TRBV5-1 12 - TRBD1 TRBJ2-7
TGTGCCAGCAGCTTAGCGCCGATGACTCCCAAATGGAACACCGGGGAGCTGTTTTTT CASSLAPMTPKWNTGELFF TRBV7-9 19 - - TRBJ2-2
TGTGCCAGCAACCGACTAGCGGGAGGGCCCACAGATACGCAGTATTTT CASNRLAGGPTDTQYF TRBV27 16 - TRBD2 TRBJ2-3
TGTGCCAGCAGTTTTGTGGGCGACCGACCGCAGTTCTTC CASSFVGDRPQFF TRBV27 13 - - TRBJ2-1
TGCAGCGTTGTTTTCCTAGCGGGAGGTGGGAATGAGCAGTTCTTC CSVVFLAGGGNEQFF TRBV29-1 15 - TRBD2 TRBJ2-1
TGTGCCAGCAGTGACGGGAGGGACAGGCCTCTATCCTACGAGCAGTACTTC CASSDGRDRPLSYEQYF TRBV6-4 17 - - TRBJ2-7
TGTGCCAGCAGTTCCCCCGGACACTACTACGAGCAGTACTTC CASSSPGHYYEQYF TRBV7-9 14 - - TRBJ2-7
TGTGCCAGCAGCCTTGGCATTAGCGGGAATCTTCAGGATGAGCAGTTCTTC CASSLGISGNLQDEQFF TRBV5-8 17 - TRBD2 TRBJ2-1
TGTGCCAGCAGTTACTTCGGAGGTGCCTACACAGATACGCAGTATTTT CASSYFGGAYTDTQYF TRBV6-5 16 - - TRBJ2-3
TGTGCCAGCAGCTCCTCGGGCGAGCAGTACTTC CASSSSGEQYF TRBV7-9 11 - - TRBJ2-7